This TCR beta chain was found in a study of neoadjuvant anti-PD-1 for oral cavity cancer. About the research overall: Patients without progression got a fourth dose around day 43.

The data were produced by immunoSEQ multiplex PCR, yet TCRdb's version contains in-frame clones alone and is incomplete. The repertoire holds fewer than 8,000 clones, with around 57% as singletons. V lost 4 bases, J lost 13 bases, and 12 bases stayed unmatched. CDR3 length: 14 residues. Germline-derived CDR1 and CDR2 are ENHRY and SYGVKD. Time point noted: after neoadjuvant nivolumab, at surgical resection. This clonotype was obtained from a person aged 35-79 years with oral cavity squamous cell carcinoma. V usage is TRBV10-3 and J usage is TRBJ1-2, with 10 nucleotides matching TRBD1. The sample consisted of PBMCs, taken after nivolumab (anti-PD-1) treatment. CDR3 nucleotides: TGTGCCATCAGTGTTCCGGGGCCCGACAGGGGGCTCACCTTC. Translated, it gives CAISVPGPDRGLTF.